This TCR beta chain was observed in a study of cytomegalovirus exposure and HLA in healthy donors. Losses at the gene ends were 3 bases for V and 7 bases for J; bases not matched to a gene: 9. This CDR3 spans 15 amino acids. The germline V gene encodes CDR1 SGHTA and CDR2 FQGNSA. Though nominally healthy at sampling, donors likely had unrecorded immune exposures. Researchers ran the PCR with 60 Vbeta and 13 Jbeta primers. Data came from immunoSEQ multiplex PCR; TCRdb stores just in-frame clones and leaves some out. The sample shows 170,000 or so clones, roughly 87% of them seen only once. Study-level points and caveats: When analyzed later, a missense DCLRE1C variant was found to be linked to TCR beta V- and J-gene trimming.

On this clone: What it recognizes is unknown.

The chain joins TRBV7-2 to TRBJ2-1; 7 bases line up with TRBD1. Sequencing used PBMCs. The clonotype comes from a man in his fifties in good health and CMV-seronegative. CDR3 residues: CASSLWTGSGNEQFF. The CDR3 DNA reads TGTGCCAGCAGCTTGTGGACAGGTTCGGGTAATGAGCAGTTCTTC.